What follows are 3 T cell receptor beta chains derived from one specimen sequenced in a study of T cell repertoires in cytomegalovirus infection. Each CDR3 protein gets one entry after TCRdb re-called the reads with MiXCR. The table has around 310,000 distinct CDR3 sequences, 15% to 20% seen once. The sample was PBMCs. These receptors were collected from a human donor in good health (CMV status not recorded). Some clones in this sample may be carry-over from other donors' samples.

This clonotype occurred many times. V and J are TRBV7-8 and TRBJ1-5; D is undetermined. V lost 1 base and J 2 bases, leaving 9 bases between the germline ends. This CDR3 is 15 amino acids long. Germline V lookup: CDR1 SGHVS, CDR2 FQNEAQ. CDR3 region: CASSLGWIGNQPQHF. The CDR3 DNA follows: TGTGCCAGCAGCTTAGGGTGGATCGGCAATCAGCCCCAGCATTTT. Full variable domain (remainder filled in from reference TRBV7-8 and TRBJ1-5): GAGVSQSPRYKVAKRGQDVALRCDPISGHVSLFWYQQALGQGPEFLTYFQNEAQLDKSGLPSDRFFAERPEGSVSTLKIQRTQQEDSAVYLCASSLGWIGNQPQHFGDGTRLSIL.

The chain combines TRBV5-1 with TRBJ2-7; D might be TRBD2 (5 bases). The V gene's germline CDR1 is SGHRS and CDR2 YFSETQ. V gave up 0 bases and J gave up 5 bases, with 15 bases separating them. CDR3 length equals 15 residues. CDR3 sequence: CASSLGAVRSNEQYF. The CDR3 bases are TGCGCCAGCAGCTTGGGAGCGGTTCGATCGAACGAGCAGTACTTC.

This chain joins TRBV10-3 and TRBJ2-2, with D perhaps assigned TRBD1 or TRBD2 (6 bases each). The germline gives CDR1 ENHRY, CDR2 SYGVKD. The CDR3 runs 16 residues. The V gene lost 6 bases and the J gene lost 3 bases, with 17 bases spanning the gap. CDR3 sequence (DNA): TGTGCCATCAGCCTGGCAGGAGGGGGTGACACCGGGGAGCTGTTTTTT. This sequence encodes CAISLAGGGDTGELFF.